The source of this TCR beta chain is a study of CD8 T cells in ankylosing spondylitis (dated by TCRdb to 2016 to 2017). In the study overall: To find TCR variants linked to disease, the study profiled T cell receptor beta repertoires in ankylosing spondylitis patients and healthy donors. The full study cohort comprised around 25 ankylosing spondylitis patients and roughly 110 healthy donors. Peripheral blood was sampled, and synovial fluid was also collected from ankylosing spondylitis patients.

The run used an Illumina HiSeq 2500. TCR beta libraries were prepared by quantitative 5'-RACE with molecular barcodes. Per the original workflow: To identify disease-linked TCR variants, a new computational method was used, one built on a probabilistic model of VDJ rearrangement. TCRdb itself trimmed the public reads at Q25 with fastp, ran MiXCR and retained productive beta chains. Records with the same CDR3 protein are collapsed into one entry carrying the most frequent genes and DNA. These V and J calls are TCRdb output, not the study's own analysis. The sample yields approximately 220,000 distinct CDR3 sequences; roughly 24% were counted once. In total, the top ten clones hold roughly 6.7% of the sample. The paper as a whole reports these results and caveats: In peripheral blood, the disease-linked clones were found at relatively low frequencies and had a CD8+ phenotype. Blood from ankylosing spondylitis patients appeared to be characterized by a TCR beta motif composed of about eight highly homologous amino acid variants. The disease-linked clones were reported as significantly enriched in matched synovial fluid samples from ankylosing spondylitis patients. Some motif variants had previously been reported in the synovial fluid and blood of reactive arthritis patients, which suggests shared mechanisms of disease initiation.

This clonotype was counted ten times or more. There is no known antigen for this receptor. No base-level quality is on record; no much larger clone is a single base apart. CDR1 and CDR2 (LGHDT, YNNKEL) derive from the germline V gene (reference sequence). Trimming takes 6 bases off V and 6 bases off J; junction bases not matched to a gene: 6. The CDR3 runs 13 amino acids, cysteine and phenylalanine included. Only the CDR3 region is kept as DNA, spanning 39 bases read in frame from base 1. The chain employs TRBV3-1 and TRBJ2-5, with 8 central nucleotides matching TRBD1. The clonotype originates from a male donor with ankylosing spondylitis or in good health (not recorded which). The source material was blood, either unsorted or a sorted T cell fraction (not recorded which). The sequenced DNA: TGTGCCAGCAGTAGACAGGGGTCGAAGACCCAGTACTTC. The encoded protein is CASSRQGSKTQYF.